Each of the 20 T cell receptor beta chains below was sequenced from the same sample in a study of T cells after yellow fever vaccination. TCRdb itself ran the 5' RACE reads through MiXCR, one entry per CDR3 protein. In the table there are hundreds of thousands of distinct CDR3 sequences, 13% of which are singletons. The sequences come from PBMCs, collected on the day of the yellow fever booster vaccination. The receptor source for this set is a man aged 25-40 years who received the YFV17D yellow fever vaccine.

There are a few counts of this clonotype. The rearrangement links TRBV5-1 to TRBJ2-3; no clear D gene. The CDR3 length is 16 residues. CDR1 SGHRS and CDR2 YFSETQ come from the germline V gene. V was clipped by 2 bases and J by 0 bases, with 13 bases between them. CDR3 DNA sequence: TGCGCCAGCAGCTTTAACCGGGCGACTAGCACAGATACGCAGTATTTT. It is translated as CASSFNRATSTDTQYF.

The rearrangement links TRBV6-1 to TRBJ2-1, with D possibly being TRBD1 (6 bases). Germline V gene data show CDR1 as MNHNS and CDR2 as SASEGT. Trimming cost V 10 bases and J 2 bases, with 12 bases left between them. This CDR3 spans 13 amino acids. The CDR3 reads CATKGGAYNEQFF. The CDR3 bases are TGTGCCACTAAAGGGGGTGCCTACAATGAGCAGTTCTTC.

This chain joins TRBV7-2 and TRBJ2-7, with TRBD2 as a possible D gene (5 bases). Trimming pared 5 bases from V and 4 bases from J, leaving 12 bases between. Germline V gene sequence: CDR1 SGHTA, CDR2 FQGNSA. The CDR3 spans 13 residues. Here the CDR3 DNA reads TGTGCCAGCAGCAGGACTCAGCCTTACGAGCAGTACTTC. Its protein is CASSRTQPYEQYF. Variable domain in full (rest from reference TRBV7-2 and TRBJ2-7): GAGVSQSPSNKVTEKGKDVELRCDPISGHTALYWYRQSLGQGLEFLIYFQGNSAPDKSGLPSDRFSAERTGGSVSTLTIQRTQQEDSAVYLCASSRTQPYEQYFGPGTRLTVT.

In its sample, this clonotype was seen a few times. The V gene is TRBV7-2, the J gene TRBJ2-4; D may match TRBD1 or TRBD2 (6 bases each). The CDR3 is 17 amino acids. Germline loops: CDR1 SGHTA, CDR2 FQGNSA. V was clipped by 1 base and J by 5 bases, with 18 bases between them. The CDR3 spells CASSLGHRGLGENIQYF. CDR3 DNA sequence: TGTGCCAGCAGCTTAGGGCATCGGGGGCTGGGGGAAAACATTCAGTACTTC.

Comment on this clonotype: At one of its ends the junction is not consistent with the germline gene, which may arise from a read error. The chain is built from TRBV20-1 and TRBJ2-3, with 8 bases aligning to TRBD2. The germline CDR1 and CDR2 sequences are DFQATT and SNEGSKA (reference sequence). The CDR3 contains 14 residues. The CDR3 region has the DNA TGCTGTGCTAGTCCCTCGGGAGGGTTAGATACGCAGTATTTT. Its protein product is CCASPSGGLDTQYF.

The CDR3 spells CASSEVRNTEAFF. The DNA of the CDR3 is TGTGCCAGCAGTGAAGTCAGGAACACTGAAGCTTTCTTT. V is TRBV2 and J is TRBJ1-1; D unresolved. Germline V gives CDR1 SNHLY, CDR2 FYNNEI. Trimming pared 1 base from V and 1 base from J, leaving 4 bases between. The CDR3 totals 13 residues.

This clonotype was observed a handful of times. This sequence joins TRBV28 and TRBJ1-5, with a weak D call TRBD1 (6 bases). V was clipped by 5 bases and J by 2 bases, with 16 bases between them. CDR1 is MDHEN, CDR2 SYDVKM, per germline. This CDR3 has 16 residues. This CDR3 reads CASSLSPGVGNQPQHF. CDR3 DNA sequence: TGTGCCAGCAGTCTATCCCCAGGGGTTGGCAATCAGCCCCAGCATTTT.

This clonotype was seen a few times. The chain carries TRBV20-1 and TRBJ1-1; TRBD1 might be the D (6 bases). Trimming left V 4 bases short and J 4 bases short, with 16 bases between. The CDR3 extends over 14 amino acids. The germline gives CDR1 DFQATT, CDR2 SNEGSKA (reference sequence). CDR3 in amino acids: CSAKTQGKSTEAFF. The CDR3 DNA reads TGCAGTGCTAAAACCCAGGGGAAGAGCACTGAAGCTTTCTTT.

The chain links TRBV20-1 to TRBJ2-7, with 7 bases aligning to TRBD1. The CDR3 spans 12 residues. Per germline, CDR1 DFQATT and CDR2 SNEGSKA (reference sequence). Germline trimming cut 6 bases from V and 4 bases from J; bases unmatched to any gene: 6. The DNA for the CDR3 is TGCAGTGCAACGACAGGGTCGTACGAGCAGTACTTC. This translates into CSATTGSYEQYF.

This chain uses TRBV5-6 with TRBJ2-5; TRBD1 or TRBD2 may be the D gene (6 bases each). The CDR3 length is 13 residues. V was clipped by 2 bases and J by 7 bases, with 12 bases between them. The germline V gene has CDR1 SGHDT and CDR2 YYEEEE. In DNA, the CDR3 is TGTGCCAGCAGCTTAGGGGGAGGCGGGACCCAGTACTTC. Translation gives CASSLGGGGTQYF.

The V call is TRBV7-2, the J call TRBJ1-2; TRBD1 is a possible D gene (6 bases). Trimming took off 3 bases at V and 8 bases at J, with 13 bases between the two ends. This CDR3 region has 13 residues. The germline V gene has CDR1 SGHTA and CDR2 FQGNSA. CDR3 in amino acids: CASSFWGALGYTF. The CDR3 bases are TGTGCCAGCAGCTTCTGGGGGGCACTCGGCTACACCTTC. The variable domain in full, with the rest retrieved from reference TRBV7-2 and TRBJ1-2, is GAGVSQSPSNKVTEKGKDVELRCDPISGHTALYWYRQSLGQGLEFLIYFQGNSAPDKSGLPSDRFSAERTGGSVSTLTIQRTQQEDSAVYLCASSFWGALGYTFGSGTRLTVV.

The chain carries TRBV9 and TRBJ2-2; the D gene is possibly TRBD2 (6 bases). From germline, CDR1 is SGDLS and CDR2 YYNGEE. The CDR3 has 15 amino acids. The ends were cut back, 2 bases at V and 1 base at J, with 9 bases in the middle. DNA of the CDR3: TGTGCCAGCAGCGTGGGTAGCGGGAACACCGGGGAGCTGTTTTTT. Its protein product is CASSVGSGNTGELFF.

This clonotype was seen a handful of times. The chain carries TRBV20-1 and TRBJ2-7, with unresolved D. Trimming stripped 6 bases from V and 0 bases from J, with 9 bases between. Germline assignment: CDR1 DFQATT and CDR2 SNEGSKA (reference sequence). This CDR3 contains 12 residues. The CDR3 DNA sequence: TGCAGTGCGAGCGAAAGCTCCTACGAGCAGTACTTC. This translates into CSASESSYEQYF.

This clonotype was picked up many times. The rearrangement joins TRBV12-3 or TRBV12-4 to TRBJ2-1; no clear D. V was pared by 5 bases and J by 4 bases, with 9 bases between. The CDR3 spans 13 residues. The CDR3 spells CASSPFGYNEQFF. The CDR3 DNA sequence: TGTGCCAGCAGTCCCTTTGGATACAATGAGCAGTTCTTC.

This clonotype showed up just a few times. The chain couples TRBV12-3 or TRBV12-4 to TRBJ2-5, with 15 nucleotides matching TRBD2. J lost 4 bases, V lost 0 bases, and 15 bases had no gene match. The CDR3 is made up of 21 amino acids. The CDR3 nucleotides read TGTGCCAGCAGTTTAGCGCCAGGGGGGACTAGCGGGAGGAGGTCCGCAGAGACCCAGTACTTC. Translating gives CASSLAPGGTSGRRSAETQYF.

V gene TRBV7-9 combines with J gene TRBJ1-1; possible D gene TRBD1, 5 bases. CDR3 length: 12 amino acids. Germline V lookup: CDR1 SEHNR, CDR2 FQNEAQ (reference sequence). The V end was cut by 2 bases, the J end by 10 bases, with 11 bases between. The chain's CDR3 is CASSLSREAAFF. The CDR3 DNA follows: TGTGCCAGCAGCTTAAGCAGGGAGGCAGCTTTCTTT.

This clonotype was seen a few times. The V gene is TRBV2, the J gene TRBJ1-5, with a weak D call TRBD1 (5 bases). V was cut by 3 bases and J by 5 bases, with 8 bases left in between. The CDR3 totals 13 residues. CDR1 SNHLY and CDR2 FYNNEI come from the germline V gene. The CDR3 sequence is CASSELGDQPQHF. In nucleotides, the CDR3 is TGTGCCAGCAGTGAGTTGGGGGATCAGCCCCAGCATTTT.

The CDR3 DNA reads as TGTGCCAGCAGTCCCCGGGGGACTGGGGCCAACGTCCTGACTTTC. This translates into CASSPRGTGANVLTF. The rearrangement links TRBV6-1 to TRBJ2-6; D may be TRBD2 (6 bases). The CDR3 has 15 residues. Between the trimmed V and J ends, which lost 5 bases and 2 bases, there was a span of 10 bases. Germline CDR1 MNHNS, CDR2 SASEGT.

This clonotype was picked up a small number of times. This chain joins TRBV7-2 and TRBJ1-4, with D unclear. There are 14 residues in the CDR3. The germline V and J ends were trimmed by 5 bases and 5 bases, with 12 bases remaining between them. Germline V CDR1 and CDR2: SGHTA, FQGNSA. CDR3 amino acids: CASSPGFRNEKLFF. Written as DNA, the CDR3 is TGTGCCAGCAGCCCCGGGTTCAGGAATGAAAAACTGTTTTTT.

This clonotype was recorded a few times. V usage is TRBV9 and J usage is TRBJ2-1; D gene uncertain. This CDR3 region has 15 residues. CDR1 and CDR2 from the germline V gene are SGDLS and YYNGEE. Trimming shortened V by 3 bases and J by 0 bases, and 10 bases separated the two germline ends. CDR3 region: CASSGPGTSYNEQFF. CDR3 DNA: TGTGCCAGCAGCGGTCCGGGCACCTCCTACAATGAGCAGTTCTTC.